The T cell receptor (beta chain) described here comes from a study of cytomegalovirus exposure and HLA in healthy donors. PCR involved 60 Vbeta and 13 Jbeta primers. Repertoires were generated with immunoSEQ multiplex PCR, while TCRdb's copy carries only in-frame clones and drops some. Of more than 150,000 clones listed, 80% to 90% were seen once; the top ten hold about 1.3%. The study, taken as a whole, reports: V- and J-gene trimming of TCR beta was linked (in a later analysis) to a missense DCLRE1C variant.

This clone has just a few counts. The antigen remains unidentified. The CDR3 consists of 15 residues. Germline V gene sequence: CDR1 SGHAT, CDR2 FQNNGV. Deletions cut 1 base from V and 7 bases from J, with 11 bases between. This clonotype was sampled from a girl aged 2-10 years in good health and CMV-seropositive. Material: PBMCs. This chain joins TRBV11-2 and TRBJ1-6; no clear D. The CDR3 loop is CASSLAHRRNSPLHF. The CDR3 DNA sequence: TGTGCCAGCAGCTTAGCCCATCGGCGGAATTCACCCCTCCACTTT.